A selection of T cell receptor beta chains follows, all from one sample in a study of blood T cell repertoires in COVID-19. Assay used: immunoSEQ multiplex PCR; TCRdb lists only in-frame clones, some missing. The table has tens of thousands of clones, 80% to 90% seen once. The specimen sequenced was peripheral blood. These receptors were obtained from a woman of 80 years or more with active COVID-19. CDR3s include the opening cysteine and the closing phenylalanine or tryptophan. The D gene is left open where the match is weak. Clone size is stated in some rows and not others, as once, few, many or a class when expanded.

V	size	J	D	DNA	CDR3
TRBV12-3/TRBV12-4	once	TRBJ2-7	NA	TGTGCCAGCAGTTTTGGGGCCTCCTACGAGCAGTACTTC	CASSFGASYEQYF
TRBV7-2	NA	TRBJ2-7	TRBD1	TGTGCCAGCACCCTCCCAGAAACAGGGGGCTACGAGCAGTACTTC	CASTLPETGGYEQYF
TRBV19	NA	TRBJ1-1	NA	TGTGCCAGTAGTGGACAGTACACTGAAGCTTTCTTT	CASSGQYTEAFF
TRBV27	NA	TRBJ1-6	TRBD1	TGTGCCAGCAGTTCCAGACAGGGGGGGTCCTATAATTCACCCCTCCACTTT	CASSSRQGGSYNSPLHF
TRBV5-1	NA	TRBJ2-7	TRBD1	TGCGCCAGCAGCTTGGGGGACAGGGGGTACGAGCAGTACTTC	CASSLGDRGYEQYF
TRBV7-2	NA	TRBJ2-1	TRBD2	TGTGCCAGCAGCCCCATGGGAGGGTGGAATGAGCAGTTCTTC	CASSPMGGWNEQFF
TRBV18	few	TRBJ2-7	TRBD1	TGTGCCAGCTCACCGGCTACAGGGGTTTACGAGCAGTACTTC	CASSPATGVYEQYF
TRBV27	few	TRBJ2-7	NA	TGTGCCAGCAGTTTATCCTTACAGGGTGCCCACGAGCAGTACTTC	CASSLSLQGAHEQYF
TRBV9	NA	TRBJ1-4	TRBD1	TGTGCCAGCAGCGTGACTCCAGGGGGCGAGGAAAAACTGTTTTTT	CASSVTPGGEEKLFF
TRBV7-8	NA	TRBJ1-4	NA	TGTGCCAGCAGCTTCCTGCCGGTTAATGAAAAACTGTTTTTT	CASSFLPVNEKLFF
TRBV6-5	NA	TRBJ1-5	NA	TGTGCCAGCAGTCGAGGGATCAATCAGCCCCAGCATTTT	CASSRGINQPQHF
TRBV27	NA	TRBJ1-5	TRBD1	TGTGCCAGCAGAACCGACAGGGGGCAAGGCAATCAGCCCCAGCATTTT	CASRTDRGQGNQPQHF
TRBV18	NA	TRBJ2-7	TRBD1	TGTGCCAGCTCACCCTCAACAGGGGGCTACGAGCAGTACTTC	CASSPSTGGYEQYF
TRBV10-1	NA	TRBJ2-3	TRBD2	TGCGCCAGCATATCTCGCGGGGGGATGTCAGATACGCAGTATTTT	CASISRGGMSDTQYF
TRBV5-6	few	TRBJ2-7	NA	TGTGCCAGCAGCTGGGGGGGCTACTCCTACGAGCAGTACTTC	CASSWGGYSYEQYF
TRBV6-5	NA	TRBJ2-7	TRBD1	TGTGCCAGCATATCCGGGACAGGGCACGAGCAGTACTTC	CASISGTGHEQYF
TRBV5-1	NA	TRBJ2-4	TRBD1	TGCGCCAGCAGCTTGGTCCAGGGGGCCAACATTCAGTACTTC	CASSLVQGANIQYF
TRBV4-1	NA	TRBJ2-5	TRBD1	TGCGCCAGCAGCCCCCCCGACAGGGGCCAAGAGACCCAGTACTTC	CASSPPDRGQETQYF
TRBV7-8	NA	TRBJ2-1	TRBD1	TGTGCCAGCAGCTTCGGACAGGGGCAGGGCAATGAGCAGTTCTTC	CASSFGQGQGNEQFF
TRBV9	NA	TRBJ1-1	NA	TGTGCCAGCAGCGCAGAATTTGGCACTGAAGCTTTCTTT	CASSAEFGTEAFF
TRBV6-1	NA	TRBJ2-7	NA	TGTGCCAGTAGTGAATGGGCAGGGCCCCAGCAGTACTTC	CASSEWAGPQQYF
TRBV7-8	NA	TRBJ2-5	TRBD2	TGTGCCAGCAGCTCTTGGGCTAGCGGGGCCTACCAAGAGACCCAGTACTTC	CASSSWASGAYQETQYF
TRBV5-6	once	TRBJ2-1	TRBD2	TGTGCCAGCAGCCTGGGACTAGGATATCTCAATGAGCAGTTCTTC	CASSLGLGYLNEQFF
TRBV3-1/TRBV3-2	NA	TRBJ2-7	TRBD1	TGCGCCAGCAGCCTGACAGGGGGCTACGAGCAGTACTTC	CASSLTGGYEQYF
TRBV5-1	NA	TRBJ2-7	NA	TGCGCCAGCAGCGAAAATTGGCCTGACGAGCAGTACTTC	CASSENWPDEQYF
TRBV11-3	NA	TRBJ2-2	NA	TGTGCCAGCAGCCCCAGGAGGGGCTCAACCGGGGAGCTGTTTTTT	CASSPRRGSTGELFF
TRBV6-2/TRBV6-3	NA	TRBJ1-1	TRBD1	TGTGCCAGCAGTTGGTGGACAGGGGTCACTGAAGCTTTCTTT	CASSWWTGVTEAFF
TRBV7-2	NA	TRBJ2-5	NA	TGTGCCAGCAGCTTAGCTTATTCCCTAGGCCAAGAGACCCAGTACTTC	CASSLAYSLGQETQYF
TRBV13	NA	TRBJ1-1	TRBD1	TGTGCCAGCAGCAATAGCGGGACAGGGGTAACTGAAGCTTTCTTT	CASSNSGTGVTEAFF
TRBV5-6	NA	TRBJ1-1	TRBD1	TGTGCCAGCAGCTCACCTTGGGGCAGGGGGGACACTGAAGCTTTCTTT	CASSSPWGRGDTEAFF
TRBV7-7	few	TRBJ1-6	TRBD1	TGTGCTAGCAGCACGGGACAGGGTGGCTCACCCCTCCACTTT	CASSTGQGGSPLHF
TRBV5-1	NA	TRBJ1-3	NA	TGCGCCAGCAGCTTGGATTCTTACCCAGTCTCTGGAAACACCATATATTTT	CASSLDSYPVSGNTIYF
TRBV25-1	few	TRBJ2-3	TRBD2	TGTGCCAGCAGTCCGACTAGCGGGGGGCCAGATACGCAGTATTTT	CASSPTSGGPDTQYF
TRBV3-1/TRBV3-2	NA	TRBJ2-3	TRBD2	TGTGCCAGCAGCCAAGACCCAACTAGCGGGGGGGCCACAGATACGCAGTATTTT	CASSQDPTSGGATDTQYF
TRBV7-3	NA	TRBJ2-1	NA	TGTGCCAGCAGCTTAGGACTCCCCGCCTCCTACAATGAGCAGTTCTTC	CASSLGLPASYNEQFF
TRBV19	NA	TRBJ2-7	NA	TGTGCCAGTAGTATTCACAGCTCCTACGAGCAGTACTTC	CASSIHSSYEQYF
TRBV4-2	NA	TRBJ1-4	NA	TGTGCCAGCAGCCAAGGGCAGGGGAGAAATGAAAAACTGTTTTTT	CASSQGQGRNEKLFF
TRBV6-1	NA	TRBJ1-2	TRBD1	TGTGCCAGCAGTGAATCGACAGGGGATGGCTACACCTTC	CASSESTGDGYTF
TRBV7-2	NA	TRBJ2-7	TRBD1	TGTGCCAGCAGCTTCGGGGCAGGGGGCTACGAGCAGTACTTC	CASSFGAGGYEQYF
TRBV5-1	once	TRBJ2-2	NA	TGCGCCAGCAGCTTGCCAGTCCCCGGGGAGCTGTTTTTT	CASSLPVPGELFF
TRBV27	NA	TRBJ2-7	NA	TGTGCCAGCAGTTTATCGACGCGAGGGGGACCCTACGAGCAGTACTTC	CASSLSTRGGPYEQYF
TRBV4-1	NA	TRBJ1-4	TRBD1	TGCGCCAGCAGCCCCCGACAGGGGGCCACCCAATTTACAACTAATGAAAAACTGTTTTTT	CASSPRQGATQFTTNEKLFF
TRBV4-2	NA	TRBJ1-2	TRBD1	TGTGCCAGCAGCCAACCGGGACAGATAAACTATGGCTACACCTTC	CASSQPGQINYGYTF
TRBV9	NA	TRBJ1-3	NA	TGTGCCAGCAGCGTAGAAGGGGAAGGAAACACCATATATTTT	CASSVEGEGNTIYF
TRBV7-2	NA	TRBJ2-3	TRBD1	TGTGCCAGCAGCCCCCGGACAGGGATAGGCACAGATACGCAGTATTTT	CASSPRTGIGTDTQYF
TRBV5-6	NA	TRBJ2-2	TRBD1	TGTGCCAGCAGCTTACAGGGGGCGATTTACACCGGGGAGCTGTTTTTT	CASSLQGAIYTGELFF
TRBV18	NA	TRBJ2-7	NA	TGTGCCAGCTCTACACCGGGTACCTCCAGGGGAGGGTCCTACGAGCAGTACTTC	CASSTPGTSRGGSYEQYF
TRBV7-2	NA	TRBJ2-2	NA	TGTGCCAGCAGCTTAAGGGGCGGGGAGCCCTACACCGGGGAGCTGTTTTTT	CASSLRGGEPYTGELFF
TRBV3-1/TRBV3-2	NA	TRBJ2-7	TRBD1	TGTGCCAGCAGCCAAACCCCCGGGACAGGGCTCTCCTACGAGCAGTACTTC	CASSQTPGTGLSYEQYF
TRBV4-3	NA	TRBJ2-1	TRBD1	TGCGCCAGAGGCACAGGGGAAAACAATGAGCAGTTCTTC	CARGTGENNEQFF